These T cell receptor beta chains were read from a single sample in a study of T cells in Graves' hyperthyroidism and ophthalmopathy. TCRdb re-derived calls from the multiplex PCR reads in MiXCR, one entry per CDR3 protein. The sample holds under 550,000 distinct CDR3 sequences, nearly 20% seen once. Sequenced material: blood. The receptors derive from a man aged 40-50 years with Graves' ophthalmopathy. CDR3s include the opening cysteine and the closing phenylalanine or tryptophan. The order of the fields is D gene, J gene, clone size, V gene, CDR3 length, CDR3 DNA, CDR3 protein. The D gene is left open where the match is weak. A clone size is listed for some rows: how often the clone was seen (once, few, many), or a class if it is expanded.

D gene: TRBD1; J gene: TRBJ1-5; clone size: -; V gene: TRBV27; CDR3 length: 14; CDR3 DNA: TGTGCCAGCAGCCCTAGGACAGGAGGTCAGCCCCAGCATTTT; CDR3 protein: CASSPRTGGQPQHF
D gene: TRBD1; J gene: TRBJ2-1; clone size: many; V gene: TRBV2; CDR3 length: 14; CDR3 DNA: TGTGCCAGCAGTGGGGGACAGAGTTACAATGAGCAGTTCTTC; CDR3 protein: CASSGGQSYNEQFF
D gene: -; J gene: TRBJ2-7; clone size: many; V gene: TRBV5-1; CDR3 length: 14; CDR3 DNA: TGCGCCAGCAGCCGGGGTGGTTCTACCTACGAGCAGTACTTC; CDR3 protein: CASSRGGSTYEQYF
D gene: -; J gene: TRBJ2-1; clone size: many; V gene: TRBV5-1; CDR3 length: 19; CDR3 DNA: TGCGCCAGCAACATTGGTCCAGCGTCCAGGCGTCGGTCCTACAATGAGCAGTTCTTC; CDR3 protein: CASNIGPASRRRSYNEQFF
D gene: -; J gene: TRBJ2-7; clone size: few; V gene: TRBV6-1; CDR3 length: 14; CDR3 DNA: TGTGCCAGCAGTCCCCAGGGGGGTCCGGGTGAGCAGTACTTC; CDR3 protein: CASSPQGGPGEQYF
D gene: TRBD2; J gene: TRBJ2-7; clone size: few; V gene: TRBV20-1; CDR3 length: 14; CDR3 DNA: TGCAGTGCTAGTAGGGCGGGAGTATCCCACGAGCAGTACTTC; CDR3 protein: CSASRAGVSHEQYF
D gene: -; J gene: TRBJ2-7; clone size: few; V gene: TRBV5-1; CDR3 length: 14; CDR3 DNA: TGCGCCAGCAGCTTGGCCAACAGGGACTACGAGCAGTACTTC; CDR3 protein: CASSLANRDYEQYF
D gene: TRBD1; J gene: TRBJ2-5; clone size: -; V gene: TRBV27; CDR3 length: 15; CDR3 DNA: TGTGCCAGCAGATATAAACAGGGGAGAGGAGAGACCCAGTACTTC; CDR3 protein: CASRYKQGRGETQYF
D gene: TRBD1; J gene: TRBJ2-7; clone size: many; V gene: TRBV28; CDR3 length: 16; CDR3 DNA: TGTGCCAGCAGCGCGCCGGGGGACAGGGCTAACTACGAGCAGTACTTC; CDR3 protein: CASSAPGDRANYEQYF
D gene: TRBD2; J gene: TRBJ2-3; clone size: -; V gene: TRBV4-1; CDR3 length: 17; CDR3 DNA: TGCGCCAGCAGCCAAGGGGGGACTAGCGGGAGAGGAAATACGCAGTATTTT; CDR3 protein: CASSQGGTSGRGNTQYF
D gene: -; J gene: TRBJ1-6; clone size: -; V gene: TRBV20-1; CDR3 length: 18; CDR3 DNA: TGCAGTGCTAGAGTTCCGGGACCCCGGAGCTCCTATAATTCACCCCTCCACTTT; CDR3 protein: CSARVPGPRSSYNSPLHF
D gene: TRBD2; J gene: TRBJ2-1; clone size: few; V gene: TRBV5-1; CDR3 length: 17; CDR3 DNA: TGCGCCAGCAGTCCCACCGGCGGACTAGCGGTTTACAATGAGCAGTTCTTC; CDR3 protein: CASSPTGGLAVYNEQFF
D gene: -; J gene: TRBJ2-5; clone size: many; V gene: TRBV7-8; CDR3 length: 15; CDR3 DNA: TGTGCCAGCAGCATCAACCCGAGTCGGGAAGAGACCCAGTACTTC; CDR3 protein: CASSINPSREETQYF
D gene: -; J gene: TRBJ1-1; clone size: -; V gene: TRBV11-1; CDR3 length: 13; CDR3 DNA: TGTGCCAGCAACCGATGGGACTCTGGGGGCCCTTTCTTT; CDR3 protein: CASNRWDSGGPFF
D gene: TRBD2; J gene: TRBJ2-1; clone size: -; V gene: TRBV5-6; CDR3 length: 17; CDR3 DNA: TGTGCCAGCAGCTTGGGGGGGCTAGCGGGGGCCTTCAATGAGCAGTTCTTC; CDR3 protein: CASSLGGLAGAFNEQFF
D gene: -; J gene: TRBJ1-4; clone size: -; V gene: TRBV28; CDR3 length: 15; CDR3 DNA: TGTGCCAGCAGCCCCGCAGGGACCGATAATGAAAAACTGTTTTTT; CDR3 protein: CASSPAGTDNEKLFF
D gene: -; J gene: TRBJ2-3; clone size: few; V gene: TRBV10-1; CDR3 length: 15; CDR3 DNA: TGCGCCAGCAAAGCGTCGGGACTTTCCACAGATACGCAGTATTTT; CDR3 protein: CASKASGLSTDTQYF
D gene: TRBD1; J gene: TRBJ1-2; clone size: -; V gene: TRBV18; CDR3 length: 17; CDR3 DNA: TGTGCCAGCTCACCCGGACAGGGGACGACTTACTACTATGGCTACACCTTC; CDR3 protein: CASSPGQGTTYYYGYTF
D gene: -; J gene: TRBJ1-3; clone size: few; V gene: TRBV3-1; CDR3 length: 16; CDR3 DNA: TGTGCCAGCAGCCCCGTGAGGGGGTACTCTGGAAACACCATATATTTT; CDR3 protein: CASSPVRGYSGNTIYF
D gene: TRBD2; J gene: TRBJ2-1; clone size: many; V gene: TRBV2; CDR3 length: 14; CDR3 DNA: TGTGCCAGCGATAGGCTAGCGGATTACAATGAGCAGTTCTTC; CDR3 protein: CASDRLADYNEQFF
D gene: -; J gene: TRBJ2-3; clone size: few; V gene: TRBV20-1; CDR3 length: 15; CDR3 DNA: TGCAGTGCTACCCACAGGGAACGGGGCACAGATACGCAGTATTTT; CDR3 protein: CSATHRERGTDTQYF
D gene: -; J gene: TRBJ1-6; clone size: few; V gene: TRBV3-1; CDR3 length: 16; CDR3 DNA: TGTGCCAGCAGCAGGACGGATCAGCCCCTCCTTTCACCCCTCCACTTT; CDR3 protein: CASSRTDQPLLSPLHF
D gene: -; J gene: TRBJ2-7; clone size: many; V gene: TRBV20-1; CDR3 length: 12; CDR3 DNA: TGCAGCGTGAGAATTCGCTCCTACGAGCAGTACTTC; CDR3 protein: CSVRIRSYEQYF
D gene: TRBD2; J gene: TRBJ2-1; clone size: few; V gene: TRBV2; CDR3 length: 17; CDR3 DNA: TGTGCCAGCAGTGCGACTAGCGGGGGACGCCTACACAATGAGCAGTTCTTC; CDR3 protein: CASSATSGGRLHNEQFF
D gene: -; J gene: TRBJ1-6; clone size: -; V gene: TRBV7-9; CDR3 length: 15; CDR3 DNA: TGTGCCAGCAGCTCGCAGGAGGCGCGGAATTCACCCCTCCACTTT; CDR3 protein: CASSSQEARNSPLHF
D gene: -; J gene: TRBJ2-1; clone size: many; V gene: TRBV30; CDR3 length: 13; CDR3 DNA: TGTGCCTGGACGACCGGGGACCACAATGAGCAGTTCTTC; CDR3 protein: CAWTTGDHNEQFF
D gene: -; J gene: TRBJ2-7; clone size: few; V gene: TRBV6-2/TRBV6-3; CDR3 length: 17; CDR3 DNA: TGTGCCAGCAGTTATAGAAGGACCGGTCAAAAATTCTACGAGCAGTACTTC; CDR3 protein: CASSYRRTGQKFYEQYF
D gene: -; J gene: TRBJ2-1; clone size: few; V gene: TRBV5-1; CDR3 length: 16; CDR3 DNA: TGCGCCAGCAGCTTACTCACGCTGGGACGGAACAATGAGCAGTTCTTC; CDR3 protein: CASSLLTLGRNNEQFF
D gene: -; J gene: TRBJ1-3; clone size: few; V gene: TRBV18; CDR3 length: 17; CDR3 DNA: TGTGCCAGCTCACCCCCCTCGGGCAGATTCTCTGGAAACACCATATATTTT; CDR3 protein: CASSPPSGRFSGNTIYF
D gene: -; J gene: TRBJ2-3; clone size: few; V gene: TRBV9; CDR3 length: 13; CDR3 DNA: TGTGCCAGCAAGGGCGGGAGCACAGATACGCAGTATTTT; CDR3 protein: CASKGGSTDTQYF
D gene: TRBD2; J gene: TRBJ2-3; clone size: many; V gene: TRBV20-1; CDR3 length: 15; CDR3 DNA: TGCAGTGCCACTACAGGACTAGCGGGACGAGATACGCAGTATTTT; CDR3 protein: CSATTGLAGRDTQYF
D gene: -; J gene: TRBJ2-2; clone size: -; V gene: TRBV5-1; CDR3 length: 16; CDR3 DNA: TGCGCCAGCAGCCGAACGGGGGGCTCGAACACCGGGGAGCTGTTTTTT; CDR3 protein: CASSRTGGSNTGELFF
D gene: -; J gene: TRBJ1-1; clone size: few; V gene: TRBV18; CDR3 length: 15; CDR3 DNA: TGTGCCAGCTCACCCGGCACGTCAGGGAATACTGAAGCTTTCTTT; CDR3 protein: CASSPGTSGNTEAFF
D gene: TRBD2; J gene: TRBJ2-7; clone size: -; V gene: TRBV6-2/TRBV6-3; CDR3 length: 17; CDR3 DNA: TGTGCCGGCAGTTACGACTCGCGACTAGCGGGTTCCTACGAGCAGTACTTC; CDR3 protein: CAGSYDSRLAGSYEQYF
D gene: TRBD2; J gene: TRBJ2-3; clone size: -; V gene: TRBV20-1; CDR3 length: 19; CDR3 DNA: TGCAGTGCTAATCTCAGGAGACTAGCGGGAAAGGCCAAGTCGTATACGCAGTATTTT; CDR3 protein: CSANLRRLAGKAKSYTQYF
D gene: -; J gene: TRBJ2-1; clone size: many; V gene: TRBV20-1; CDR3 length: 13; CDR3 DNA: TGCAGTGCTAGCGGGAGAATGAGGAATGAGCAGTTCTTC; CDR3 protein: CSASGRMRNEQFF
D gene: TRBD1; J gene: TRBJ2-5; clone size: few; V gene: TRBV28; CDR3 length: 12; CDR3 DNA: TGTGCCAGCAGCACCAGGACAGGGGATGTATACTTC; CDR3 protein: CASSTRTGDVYF
D gene: TRBD2; J gene: TRBJ2-7; clone size: many; V gene: TRBV28; CDR3 length: 15; CDR3 DNA: TGTGCCAGCAGTTTATCCCCGGTTGGGCGGGAGGAGCAGTACTTC; CDR3 protein: CASSLSPVGREEQYF
D gene: -; J gene: TRBJ1-4; clone size: many; V gene: TRBV30; CDR3 length: 13; CDR3 DNA: TGTGCCATTTCTGGGGACATTAATGAAAAACTGTTTTTT; CDR3 protein: CAISGDINEKLFF
D gene: -; J gene: TRBJ2-2; clone size: -; V gene: TRBV12-3/TRBV12-4; CDR3 length: 15; CDR3 DNA: TGTGCCAGCAGGGCCGAGAGATTGAACACCGGGGAGCTGTTTTTT; CDR3 protein: CASRAERLNTGELFF
D gene: -; J gene: TRBJ2-7; clone size: -; V gene: TRBV7-6; CDR3 length: 12; CDR3 DNA: TGTGCCAGCAGCTTAGGCGCGTACGGGCAGTACTTC; CDR3 protein: CASSLGAYGQYF
D gene: -; J gene: TRBJ1-1; clone size: many; V gene: TRBV11-2; CDR3 length: 14; CDR3 DNA: TGTGCCAGCAGCTCCGGGACGGGGAACACTGAAGCTTTCTTT; CDR3 protein: CASSSGTGNTEAFF
D gene: TRBD1; J gene: TRBJ2-5; clone size: many; V gene: TRBV6-1; CDR3 length: 15; CDR3 DNA: TGTGCCAGCAGTGAACCCGGGACAGTGCAAGAGACCCAGTACTTC; CDR3 protein: CASSEPGTVQETQYF
D gene: -; J gene: TRBJ1-3; clone size: many; V gene: TRBV30; CDR3 length: 14; CDR3 DNA: TGTGCCTGGAAGCTTGGACCCCAGGACAACACCATATATTTT; CDR3 protein: CAWKLGPQDNTIYF
D gene: -; J gene: TRBJ2-1; clone size: many; V gene: TRBV12-3/TRBV12-4; CDR3 length: 15; CDR3 DNA: TGTGCCAGCAGTCCTCCGTATATGGGTTACAATGAGCAGTTCTTC; CDR3 protein: CASSPPYMGYNEQFF
D gene: -; J gene: TRBJ1-2; clone size: -; V gene: TRBV11-2; CDR3 length: 15; CDR3 DNA: TGTGCCAGCAGCTTAGAGTGGGGACTCAACTATGGCTACACCTTC; CDR3 protein: CASSLEWGLNYGYTF
D gene: -; J gene: TRBJ2-7; clone size: many; V gene: TRBV7-2; CDR3 length: 13; CDR3 DNA: TGTGCCAGCAGCTTAGCGTCGGTCGACGAGCAGTACTTC; CDR3 protein: CASSLASVDEQYF
D gene: -; J gene: TRBJ1-1; clone size: many; V gene: TRBV12-3/TRBV12-4; CDR3 length: 13; CDR3 DNA: TGTGCCAGCAGTTCTGGACTGAACACTGAAGCTTTCTTT; CDR3 protein: CASSSGLNTEAFF
D gene: TRBD1; J gene: TRBJ2-3; clone size: -; V gene: TRBV27; CDR3 length: 16; CDR3 DNA: TGTGCCAGCAGTTTCCTACAAGGGACAGTCACAGATACGCAGTATTTT; CDR3 protein: CASSFLQGTVTDTQYF
D gene: -; J gene: TRBJ2-7; clone size: few; V gene: TRBV7-9; CDR3 length: 13; CDR3 DNA: TGTGCCAGCAGCTTAGTCCCCGGACCCGAGCAGTACTTC; CDR3 protein: CASSLVPGPEQYF
D gene: -; J gene: TRBJ2-7; clone size: few; V gene: TRBV4-1; CDR3 length: 15; CDR3 DNA: TGCGCCAGCAGCCAATGGGAAACAGGAGACTACGAGCAGTACTTC; CDR3 protein: CASSQWETGDYEQYF
D gene: -; J gene: TRBJ2-7; clone size: many; V gene: TRBV28; CDR3 length: 16; CDR3 DNA: TGTGCCAGCAGCTCCCGGACGGGGGAAGTGTCCTACGAGCAGTACTTC; CDR3 protein: CASSSRTGEVSYEQYF
D gene: TRBD1; J gene: TRBJ2-1; clone size: many; V gene: TRBV5-1; CDR3 length: 15; CDR3 DNA: TGCGCCAGCAGCACCGGGACAGGGACGTACAATGAGCAGTTCTTC; CDR3 protein: CASSTGTGTYNEQFF
D gene: TRBD1; J gene: TRBJ2-7; clone size: many; V gene: TRBV6-1; CDR3 length: 15; CDR3 DNA: TGTGCCAGCAGTTACCCCGGGACAGGGGCCTACGAGCAGTACTTC; CDR3 protein: CASSYPGTGAYEQYF
D gene: -; J gene: TRBJ2-5; clone size: -; V gene: TRBV11-2; CDR3 length: 15; CDR3 DNA: TGTGCCAGCAGCTTCGTCAGGGGTCCACAAGAGACCCAGTACTTC; CDR3 protein: CASSFVRGPQETQYF
D gene: -; J gene: TRBJ1-6; clone size: -; V gene: TRBV11-2; CDR3 length: 15; CDR3 DNA: TGTGCCAGCAGCTTAGAGGGGGGTAGGAGTTCACCCCTCCACTTT; CDR3 protein: CASSLEGGRSSPLHF
D gene: -; J gene: TRBJ2-1; clone size: many; V gene: TRBV11-2; CDR3 length: 17; CDR3 DNA: TGTGCCAGCAGCTTAGATCGGCCGGGGGCCTTTTACAATGAGCAGTTCTTC; CDR3 protein: CASSLDRPGAFYNEQFF
D gene: -; J gene: TRBJ1-1; clone size: many; V gene: TRBV7-8; CDR3 length: 14; CDR3 DNA: TGTGCCAGCAGCCCCACGGGGGAGGGCACTGAAGCTTTCTTT; CDR3 protein: CASSPTGEGTEAFF
D gene: TRBD2; J gene: TRBJ2-1; clone size: few; V gene: TRBV6-2/TRBV6-3; CDR3 length: 19; CDR3 DNA: TGTGCCAGCAGTCCGGGACTAGCGGGTTTCAAAAGCTCCTACAATGAGCAGTTCTTC; CDR3 protein: CASSPGLAGFKSSYNEQFF